This T cell receptor beta chain was recorded in a study of blood T cells in healthy people across ages. Study-level findings and limits: Comparison with aged donors showed that long-lived donors had more naive CD4+ cells and higher diversity. It was held that diversity estimates obtained from one million T cells represented underestimates.

The V and J ends lost 1 base and 4 bases respectively, with 13 bases between them. Per the germline V gene, CDR1 is SEHNR and CDR2 is FQNEAQ (reference sequence). The CDR3 runs 15 residues. Donors were systemically healthy Caucasian individuals from Russia aged about 6 to 95 years. The draw of peripheral blood yielded approximately 10 milliliters from each donor. Through a sample-barcoded 5' primer and a J-beta primer mix, a second PCR was run for roughly 6 to 12 cycles. In TCRdb, the 5' RACE reads were re-called with MiXCR into one record per CDR3 protein. The sample shows 550,000 to 800,000 distinct CDR3 sequences, approximately 30% of them seen only once. This clonotype has a count of ten or more. The antigen is unknown.

Material: blood. The source of this sequence is a woman older than 75 in good health. The rearrangement uses TRBV7-9 and TRBJ2-5, with a possible D match to TRBD2 (5 bases). In DNA form, the CDR3 reads TGTGCCAGCAGCTTAGTACGAGGAGGAGGAGAGACCCAGTACTTC. It yields the protein CASSLVRGGGETQYF. The full variable domain, rest sourced from reference TRBV7-9 and TRBJ2-5, is DTGVSQNPRHKITKRGQNVTFRCDPISEHNRLYWYRQTLGQGPEFLTYFQNEAQLEKSRLLSDRFSAERPKGSFSTLEIQRTEQGDSAMYLCASSLVRGGGETQYFGPGTRLLVL.